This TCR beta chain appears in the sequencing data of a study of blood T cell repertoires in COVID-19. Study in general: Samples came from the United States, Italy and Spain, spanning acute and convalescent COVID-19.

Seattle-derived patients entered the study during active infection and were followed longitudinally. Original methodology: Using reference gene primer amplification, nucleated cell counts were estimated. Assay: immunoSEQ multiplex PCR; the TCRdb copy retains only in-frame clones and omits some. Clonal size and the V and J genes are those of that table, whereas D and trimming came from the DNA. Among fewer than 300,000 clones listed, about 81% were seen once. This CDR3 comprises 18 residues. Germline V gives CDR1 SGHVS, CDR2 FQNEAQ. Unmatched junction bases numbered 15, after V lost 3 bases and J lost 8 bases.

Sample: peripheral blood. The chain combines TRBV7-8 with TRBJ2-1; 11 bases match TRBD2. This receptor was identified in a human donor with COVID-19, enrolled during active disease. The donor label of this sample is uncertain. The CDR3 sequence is CASSFRETSGRWLYEQFF. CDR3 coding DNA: TGTGCCAGCAGCTTCCGTGAAACTAGCGGGAGATGGTTATATGAGCAGTTCTTC. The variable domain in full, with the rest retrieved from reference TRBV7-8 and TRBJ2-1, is GAGVSQSPRYKVAKRGQDVALRCDPISGHVSLFWYQQALGQGPEFLTYFQNEAQLDKSGLPSDRFFAERPEGSVSTLKIQRTQQEDSAVYLCASSFRETSGRWLYEQFFGPGTRLTVL.